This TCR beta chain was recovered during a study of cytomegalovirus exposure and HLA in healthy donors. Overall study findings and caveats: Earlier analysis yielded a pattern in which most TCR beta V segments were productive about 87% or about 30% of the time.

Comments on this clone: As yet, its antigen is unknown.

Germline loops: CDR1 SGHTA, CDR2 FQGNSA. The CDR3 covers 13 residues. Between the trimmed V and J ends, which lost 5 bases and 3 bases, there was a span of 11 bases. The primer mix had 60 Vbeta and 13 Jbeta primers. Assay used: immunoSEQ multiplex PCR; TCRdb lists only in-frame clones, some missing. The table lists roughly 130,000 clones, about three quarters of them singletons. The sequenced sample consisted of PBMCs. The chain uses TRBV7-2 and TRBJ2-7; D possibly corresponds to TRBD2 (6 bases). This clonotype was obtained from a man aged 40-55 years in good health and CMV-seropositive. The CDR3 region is CASSPPGVYEQYF. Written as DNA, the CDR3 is TGTGCCAGCAGCCCACCGGGGGTCTACGAGCAGTACTTC. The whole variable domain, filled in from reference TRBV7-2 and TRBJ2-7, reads GAGVSQSPSNKVTEKGKDVELRCDPISGHTALYWYRQSLGQGLEFLIYFQGNSAPDKSGLPSDRFSAERTGGSVSTLTIQRTQQEDSAVYLCASSPPGVYEQYFGPGTRLTVT.